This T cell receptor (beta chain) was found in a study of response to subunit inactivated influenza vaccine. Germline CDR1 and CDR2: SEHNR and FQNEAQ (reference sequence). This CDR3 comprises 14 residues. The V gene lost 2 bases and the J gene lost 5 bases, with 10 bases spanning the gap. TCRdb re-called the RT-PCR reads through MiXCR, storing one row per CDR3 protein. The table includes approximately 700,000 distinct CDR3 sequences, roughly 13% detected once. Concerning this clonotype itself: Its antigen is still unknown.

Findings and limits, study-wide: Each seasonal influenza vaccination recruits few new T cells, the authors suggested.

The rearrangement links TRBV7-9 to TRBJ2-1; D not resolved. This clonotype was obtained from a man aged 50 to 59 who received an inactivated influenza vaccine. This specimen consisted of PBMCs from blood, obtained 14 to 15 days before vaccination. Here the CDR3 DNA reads TGTGCCAGCAGCTTACGCGGCGGAAACAATGAGCAGTTCTTC. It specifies CASSLRGGNNEQFF. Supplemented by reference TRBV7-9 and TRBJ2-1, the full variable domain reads DTGVSQNPRHKITKRGQNVTFRCDPISEHNRLYWYRQTLGQGPEFLTYFQNEAQLEKSRLLSDRFSAERPKGSFSTLEIQRTEQGDSAMYLCASSLRGGNNEQFFGPGTRLTVL.